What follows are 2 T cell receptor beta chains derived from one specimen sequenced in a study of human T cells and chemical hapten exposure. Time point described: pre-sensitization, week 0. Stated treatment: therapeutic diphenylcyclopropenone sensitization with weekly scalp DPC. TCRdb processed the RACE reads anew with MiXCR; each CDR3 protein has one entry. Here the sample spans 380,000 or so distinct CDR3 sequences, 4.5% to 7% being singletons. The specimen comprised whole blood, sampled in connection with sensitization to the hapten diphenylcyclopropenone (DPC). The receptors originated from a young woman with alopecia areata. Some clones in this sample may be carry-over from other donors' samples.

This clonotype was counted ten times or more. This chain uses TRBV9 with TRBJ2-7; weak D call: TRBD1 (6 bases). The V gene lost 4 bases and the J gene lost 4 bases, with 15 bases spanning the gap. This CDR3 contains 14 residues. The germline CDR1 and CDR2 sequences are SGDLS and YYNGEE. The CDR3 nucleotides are TGTGCCAGCAGCCCCGAAGGACAGCTGTACGAGCAGTACTTC. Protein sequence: CASSPEGQLYEQYF.

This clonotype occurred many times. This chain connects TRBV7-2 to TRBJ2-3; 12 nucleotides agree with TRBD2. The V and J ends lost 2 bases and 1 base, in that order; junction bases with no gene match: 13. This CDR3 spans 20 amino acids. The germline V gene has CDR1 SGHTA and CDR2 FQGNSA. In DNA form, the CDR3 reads TGTGCCAGCAGCTTAACTAGCGGGGGGTCCTACACAACACGCACAGATACGCAGTATTTT. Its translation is CASSLTSGGSYTTRTDTQYF.